This paragraph reports one TCR beta chain. The antigen remains undetermined. This specimen comes from a study of ipilimumab plus nivolumab after autologous stem cell transplantation. Notes on the study in general: Per the authors, repertoire, Treg and microbiota data justify further study.

Measured with immunoSEQ multiplex PCR; TCRdb has only the in-frame clones, and not every one. The profile covers approximately 80,000 clones, with approximately 83% appearing a single time and roughly 2% taken by the ten largest. The CDR3 contains 16 residues. CDR1 MGHRA and CDR2 YSYEKL come from the germline V gene. V dropped 1 base and J dropped 0 bases, with 10 bases sitting between them. Checkpoint therapy with ipilimumab 1 mg/kg began 14 to 28 days after transplant. The source material was PBMCs, sampled in a trial of ipilimumab plus nivolumab as post-transplant consolidation. This chain joins TRBV4-1 and TRBJ1-3; D uncertain. This clonotype was sampled from a male donor with diffuse large B-cell lymphoma. For the CDR3, the DNA is TGCGCCAGCAGCCAAGTGTATCCGAACTCTGGAAACACCATATATTTT. Its protein product is CASSQVYPNSGNTIYF.